This is a list of T cell receptor beta chains from one sample in a study of shared clonotypes between healthy human individuals. Generated by immunoSEQ multiplex PCR, the TCRdb table keeps only in-frame clones and is missing some. The profile covers a few million clones, with 85% to 95% appearing a single time and approximately 0.41% taken by the ten largest. Material for sequencing was naive CD4+ T cells from PBMCs. The receptors here all came from a man aged 18 to 35 in good health. Some clones in this sample may be carry-over from other donors' samples. CDR3s include the opening cysteine and the closing phenylalanine or tryptophan.

V gene: TRBV11-3
CDR3 protein: CASSFDRDTGELFF

V gene: TRBV10-3
CDR3 protein: CAIRSAGGGQETQYF

V gene: TRBV9
CDR3 protein: CASSVGGKDYEQYF

V gene: TRBV9
CDR3 protein: CASSVAPGGPYEQYF

V gene: TRBV19
CDR3 protein: CASSINREGEKLFF

V gene: TRBV11-2
CDR3 protein: CASSLRRGADTQYF

V gene: TRBV7-2
CDR3 protein: CASSLADTRISGNTIYF

V gene: TRBV5-4
CDR3 protein: CASSLSGDGDTQYF

V gene: TRBV5-1
CDR3 protein: CASSLSAENNEQFF

V gene: TRBV5-4
CDR3 protein: CASSLGNIQYF

V gene: TRBV7-2
CDR3 protein: CASSNKAAASYNEQFF

V gene: TRBV6-6
CDR3 protein: CASSYVQGALYEQYF

V gene: TRBV7-2
CDR3 protein: CASSLSTVYNEQFF

V gene: TRBV5-6
CDR3 protein: CASSWGESWGIQYF

V gene: TRBV19
CDR3 protein: CASSKPMGASNQPQHF

V gene: TRBV9
CDR3 protein: CASSQGGGASPYEQYF

V gene: TRBV10-2
CDR3 protein: CASSDYYSYNEQFF